The 29 T cell receptor beta chains presented below share a single source sample, sequenced in a study of T cells in Graves' hyperthyroidism and ophthalmopathy. The CDR3 regions of TCR beta were amplified from RNA transcripts. An initial round of RT-PCR targeting the TCR CDR3 relied on the HTBI primer set. TCRdb reanalysed the multiplex PCR reads using MiXCR and keeps one entry per CDR3 protein. The table lists about 540,000 distinct CDR3 sequences, just over 45% of them singletons. Sequenced sample: peripheral blood or thyroid tissue (not recorded which). The receptor source for this set is a woman under 30 with Graves' hyperthyroidism.

This clonotype was counted a few times. The CDR3 region has the DNA TGCGCCAGCAGCCAAGTGTGGGCAGGGTTGGTTCCCGGGGAGCTGTTTTTT. Amino acid sequence: CASSQVWAGLVPGELFF. The J gene is TRBJ2-2, the V gene TRBV4-3; tentatively, D is TRBD1 (5 bases). Trimming shortened V by 1 base and J by 6 bases, and 18 bases separated the two germline ends. This CDR3 is 17 amino acids long. Germline assignment: CDR1 LGHNA and CDR2 YSLEER.

This clonotype has a handful of counts. This chain connects TRBV19 to TRBJ2-3; D may be TRBD2 (5 bases). The CDR3 sequence is 14 residues long. Germline CDR1 and CDR2: LNHDA and SQIVND (reference sequence). Trimming cost V 1 base and J 2 bases, with 7 bases left between them. CDR3 nucleotides: TGTGCCAGTAGTATAGCGGGGTCCACAGATACGCAGTATTTT. Encoded protein: CASSIAGSTDTQYF.

The rearrangement joins TRBV12-5 to TRBJ2-2; 7 bases agree with TRBD1. The length of the CDR3 is 15 residues. Germline V gene sequence: CDR1 LGHNT, CDR2 FRNRAP. V lost 5 bases, J lost 4 bases, and 7 bases stayed unmatched. The DNA for the CDR3 is TGTGCTAGTGGTCCCCCGGACAGGAGCACCGGGGAGCTGTTTTTT. It codes for CASGPPDRSTGELFF.

This clonotype was observed a few times. The chain employs TRBV7-8 and TRBJ1-4, with 7 bases identical to TRBD1. J was trimmed by 6 bases and V by 2 bases; bases with no gene match: 3. The CDR3 totals 14 residues. CDR1 and CDR2 from the germline V gene are SGHVS and FQNEAQ. This chain's CDR3 is CASSLRRGDEKLFF. The CDR3 DNA reads as TGTGCCAGCAGCTTACGCAGGGGGGATGAAAAACTGTTTTTT. Using reference TRBV7-8 and TRBJ1-4 for the parts outside the CDR3, the full variable domain is GAGVSQSPRYKVAKRGQDVALRCDPISGHVSLFWYQQALGQGPEFLTYFQNEAQLDKSGLPSDRFFAERPEGSVSTLKIQRTQQEDSAVYLCASSLRRGDEKLFFGSGTQLSVL.

The chain carries TRBV6-5 and TRBJ1-2; TRBD1 might be the D (6 bases). Germline CDR1 and CDR2: MNHEY and SVGAGI. The V end lost 0 bases, the J end lost 1 base, and 9 bases lay between the germline ends. CDR3 length: 15 amino acids. The CDR3 nucleotides are TGTGCCAGCAGTTACTCGCCACAGGGTAACTATGGCTACACCTTC. Protein product: CASSYSPQGNYGYTF.

As concerns this clonotype: A much bigger clone sits one base away, suggesting this may be a read error. J is TRBJ1-1 and V is TRBV3-1; TRBD1 agrees at 8 bases. Looked up from germline, CDR1 is LGHDT and CDR2 is YNNKEL (reference sequence). The CDR3 spans 15 residues. CDR3 DNA: TGTGCCAGCAGCCAGTTGGACAGGGAGAACTCTGAAGCTTTCTTT. Amino acids: CASSQLDRENSEAFF. Based on the CDR3 plus reference TRBV3-1 and TRBJ1-1, the full variable domain is DTAVSQTPKYLVTQMGNDKSIKCEQNLGHDTMYWYKQDSKKFLKIMFSYNNKELIINETVPNRFSPKSPDKAHLNLHINSLELGDSAVYFCASSQLDRENSEAFFGQGTRLTVV.

This chain's CDR3 is CASSVRDSMNTEAFF. Here the CDR3 DNA reads TGTGCCAGCAGCGTCCGGGACAGCATGAACACTGAAGCTTTCTTT. The V call is TRBV7-9, the J call TRBJ1-1; 7 bases fit TRBD1. Germline loops: CDR1 SEHNR, CDR2 FQNEAQ (reference sequence). Trimming cost V 5 bases and J 0 bases; bases outside gene matches: 6. The CDR3 runs 15 residues.

There are many counts of this clonotype. V is TRBV20-1 and J is TRBJ1-1; D remains unclear. The germline gives CDR1 DFQATT, CDR2 SNEGSKA (reference sequence). V was clipped by 1 base and J by 11 bases, with 11 bases between them. The CDR3 length is 11 residues. The CDR3 protein is CSARARGSAFF. In DNA, the CDR3 is TGCAGTGCTAGAGCCCGGGGATCGGCTTTCTTT.

Of note for this clonotype: This may be a read error: a much more frequent sequence differs by one nucleotide. This sequence joins TRBV19 and TRBJ1-1; D unresolved. The CDR3 spans 13 residues. The V end was cut by 5 bases, the J end by 3 bases, with 10 bases between. The germline CDR1 and CDR2 sequences are LNHDA and SQIVND (reference sequence). The CDR3 here is CASSPNIYTEAFF. DNA of the CDR3: TGTGCCAGTAGTCCAAACATTTACACTGAAGCTTTCTTT. Supplemented by reference TRBV19 and TRBJ1-1, the full variable domain reads DGGITQSPKYLFRKEGQNVTLSCEQNLNHDAMYWYRQDPGQGLRLIYYSQIVNDFQKGDIAEGYSVSREKKESFPLTVTSAQKNPTAFYLCASSPNIYTEAFFGQGTRLTVV.

At least ten counts were recorded for this clonotype. This chain links TRBV30 with TRBJ2-5; D is perhaps TRBD1 (6 bases). The germline gives CDR1 GTSNPN, CDR2 SVGIG (reference sequence). The CDR3 consists of 13 residues. V lost 0 bases, J lost 7 bases, and 12 bases lay in between. CDR3 in amino acids: CAWSVKGVGTQYF. CDR3 nucleotide sequence: TGTGCCTGGAGTGTAAAGGGGGTCGGGACCCAGTACTTC.

This clonotype was detected once. The chain employs TRBV29-1 and TRBJ1-1; D might be TRBD1 (6 bases). This CDR3 region has 13 residues. The germline CDR1 and CDR2 sequences are SQVTM and ANQGSEA. CDR3 nucleotides: TGCAACGTGGATTGCGAGGGGGGCACTGAAGCTTTCTTT. Translated: CNVDCEGGTEAFF.

This clonotype was picked up many times. V and J are TRBV6-2 or TRBV6-3 and TRBJ2-7, with 8 bases that match TRBD1. This CDR3 is 12 amino acids long. Germline CDR1 and CDR2: MNHEY and SVGEGT. The V gene end was trimmed by 5 bases and the J gene end by 7 bases; junction bases not matched to a gene: 4. DNA for the CDR3: TGTGCCAGCAGTGGACAGGGTAAGGAGCAGTACTTC. This sequence encodes CASSGQGKEQYF.

The CDR3 DNA sequence: TGTGCCAGCAGCTCGGGAGGGAATAATGAAAAACTGTTTTTT. Its protein is CASSSGGNNEKLFF. The chain links TRBV5-4 to TRBJ1-4; D is unresolved. The CDR3 is made up of 14 amino acids. The V gene's germline CDR1 is SGHNT and CDR2 YYREEE (reference sequence). Trimming took 3 bases from V and 4 from J, leaving 10 bases between them.

The V gene is TRBV27, the J gene TRBJ1-5; possible D gene TRBD1, 6 bases. Germline lookup yields CDR1 MNHEY and CDR2 SMNVEV (reference sequence). The length of the CDR3 is 17 residues. Trimming took 4 bases from V and 0 from J, leaving 16 bases between them. CDR3 nucleotides: TGTGCCAGCAGTTCTTACAGGGAGGTAATTAGCAATCAGCCCCAGCATTTT. The encoded protein is CASSSYREVISNQPQHF.

This clonotype was counted ten times or more. The DNA of the CDR3 is TGTGCCAGCAGCGCCGAGGGGGGCTACGAGCAGTACTTC. This sequence encodes CASSAEGGYEQYF. The chain recombines TRBV9 with TRBJ2-7; D assignment may be TRBD1 or TRBD2 (6 bases each). CDR1 and CDR2 (germline): SGDLS, YYNGEE. The CDR3 is 13 residues long. V was cut by 3 bases and J by 3 bases, with 10 bases left in between.

This clonotype showed up many times. The V and J genes are TRBV7-9 and TRBJ2-7; D is perhaps TRBD2 (6 bases). The CDR3 has 16 residues. Between the trimmed V and J ends, which lost 1 base and 0 bases, there was a span of 13 bases. Germline loops: CDR1 SEHNR, CDR2 FQNEAQ (reference sequence). The CDR3, as DNA: TGTGCCAGCAGCTTAGGAGGTAGCGGTAACTCCTACGAGCAGTACTTC. It encodes CASSLGGSGNSYEQYF.

As to this clonotype: Possible read error: a much larger clone is one base away. The rearrangement joins TRBV6-1 to TRBJ1-5; D gene uncertain. The CDR3 is 14 residues long. In germline, CDR1 is MNHNS, CDR2 SASEGT. For the CDR3, the DNA is TGTGCCAGCAGTGATGACACAAACAATAAGCCCCAGCATTTT. Its translation is CASSDDTNNKPQHF.

This clonotype was counted ten times or more. The chain joins TRBV20-1 to TRBJ1-5; D is uncertain. This CDR3 is built from 15 residues. Germline assignment: CDR1 DFQATT and CDR2 SNEGSKA (reference sequence). V lost 0 bases and J 0 bases, leaving 9 bases between the germline ends. CDR3 loop: CSARDEGYSNQPQHF. The CDR3 DNA is TGCAGTGCTAGAGACGAGGGTTATAGCAATCAGCCCCAGCATTTT.

In its sample, this clonotype was seen many times. This chain connects TRBV29-1 to TRBJ2-5, with no clear D. The CDR3 spans 14 residues. Germline CDR1 SQVTM, CDR2 ANQGSEA. Trimming removed 2 bases at V and 2 bases at J, with 12 bases between. The DNA of the CDR3 is TGCAGCGTTGAATTTGCCCAGCGACAAGAGACCCAGTACTTC. Its translation: CSVEFAQRQETQYF.

This clonotype was detected once. The gene calls are TRBV20-1 and TRBJ1-1; D gene unclear. CDR1 DFQATT and CDR2 SNEGSKA come from the germline V gene (reference sequence). CDR3 size: 13 residues. V lost 2 bases, J lost 8 bases, and 15 bases lay in between. DNA of the CDR3: TGCAGTGCTAGAAGCCAGGACGAACTCGAAGCTTTCTTT. The encoded protein is CSARSQDELEAFF.

Concerning this clonotype itself: Being one base from a much bigger clone, this may be a read error. This chain links TRBV3-1 with TRBJ2-7; D is unresolved. CDR3 length equals 12 residues. The V gene's germline CDR1 is LGHDT and CDR2 YNNKEL (reference sequence). This CDR3 is CASRQEPYDQYF. CDR3 sequence (DNA): TGTGCCAGCAGGCAAGAACCCTACGATCAGTACTTC.

V usage is TRBV7-2 and J usage is TRBJ1-5, with a tentative D call TRBD1 (6 bases). This CDR3 has 15 residues. Germline V gene sequence: CDR1 SGHTA, CDR2 FQGNSA. Trimming removed 5 bases at V and 2 bases at J, with 13 bases between. CDR3 region: CASSRGTSGNQPQHF. CDR3 nucleotide sequence: TGTGCCAGCAGCAGGGGGACTAGCGGCAATCAGCCCCAGCATTTT. Full variable domain (rest looked up from reference TRBV7-2 and TRBJ1-5): GAGVSQSPSNKVTEKGKDVELRCDPISGHTALYWYRQSLGQGLEFLIYFQGNSAPDKSGLPSDRFSAERTGGSVSTLTIQRTQQEDSAVYLCASSRGTSGNQPQHFGDGTRLSIL.

The table lists this clonotype with many counts. V gene TRBV10-3 combines with J gene TRBJ2-7, with 8 bases fitting TRBD2. Per germline, CDR1 ENHRY and CDR2 SYGVKD. The V and J ends lost 10 bases and 4 bases, in that order; junction bases with no gene match: 6. CDR3 size: 12 residues. This chain's CDR3 is CATGLDLYEQYF. The CDR3, as DNA: TGTGCCACGGGACTAGATCTGTACGAGCAGTACTTC.

The chain is built from TRBV20-1 and TRBJ2-7; TRBD2 matches at 14 bases. There are 15 residues in the CDR3. In germline, CDR1 is DFQATT, CDR2 SNEGSKA (reference sequence). Unmatched junction bases numbered 3, after V lost 1 base and J lost 4 bases. Here the CDR3 reads CSARVRTSGRYEQYF. The CDR3 DNA reads TGCAGTGCTAGAGTACGGACTAGCGGGAGGTACGAGCAGTACTTC.

This clonotype was observed a handful of times. The J gene is TRBJ2-7, the V gene TRBV30, with D tentatively TRBD1 or TRBD2 (5 bases each). CDR1 GTSNPN and CDR2 SVGIG come from the germline V gene (reference sequence). V lost 1 base and J lost 6, with 13 bases in between. CDR3 size: 13 residues. The CDR3 loop reads CAWSGGVRGEQYF. The CDR3 coding sequence is TGTGCCTGGAGTGGAGGGGTGCGTGGCGAGCAGTACTTC.

Ten or more counts support this clonotype. The rearrangement uses TRBV6-5 and TRBJ2-2; 12 nucleotides match TRBD1. V was clipped by 8 bases and J by 3 bases; unmatched bases: 13. The CDR3 is 18 residues long. Per the germline V gene, CDR1 is MNHEY and CDR2 is SVGAGI. The CDR3 sequence is CASGWDRGLVIDTGELFF. As DNA, the CDR3 is TGTGCCAGCGGATGGGACAGGGGGCTGGTAATTGACACCGGGGAGCTGTTTTTT.

The chain combines TRBV10-3 with TRBJ2-7; 12 nucleotides line up with TRBD2. In germline, CDR1 is ENHRY, CDR2 SYGVKD. The CDR3 consists of 19 residues. With V trimmed by 4 bases and J by 4 bases, 17 bases remained unmatched. The DNA of the CDR3 is TGTGCCATCAGTGGCTATACGACTAGCGGGAGTGCGGATCGATACGAGCAGTACTTC. Translated: CAISGYTTSGSADRYEQYF.

This clonotype came up many times. V is TRBV7-2 and J is TRBJ2-7; TRBD1 aligns across 8 bases. The J segment lost 5 bases and the V segment lost 3 bases, leaving 3 bases of the junction unmatched. Germline CDR1 SGHTA, CDR2 FQGNSA. This CDR3 comprises 13 residues. CDR3 protein: CASSFGQGDEQYF. CDR3 bases: TGTGCCAGCAGCTTCGGACAGGGCGACGAGCAGTACTTC.

This chain connects TRBV19 to TRBJ2-1; 7 nucleotides agree with TRBD1. The CDR3 loop spans 14 amino acids. Trimming cost V 4 bases and J 7 bases; bases outside gene matches: 7. Per the germline V gene, CDR1 is LNHDA and CDR2 is SQIVND (reference sequence). CDR3 region: CASSTELQGNEQFF. DNA for the CDR3: TGTGCCAGTAGTACAGAACTACAGGGGAATGAGCAGTTCTTC.